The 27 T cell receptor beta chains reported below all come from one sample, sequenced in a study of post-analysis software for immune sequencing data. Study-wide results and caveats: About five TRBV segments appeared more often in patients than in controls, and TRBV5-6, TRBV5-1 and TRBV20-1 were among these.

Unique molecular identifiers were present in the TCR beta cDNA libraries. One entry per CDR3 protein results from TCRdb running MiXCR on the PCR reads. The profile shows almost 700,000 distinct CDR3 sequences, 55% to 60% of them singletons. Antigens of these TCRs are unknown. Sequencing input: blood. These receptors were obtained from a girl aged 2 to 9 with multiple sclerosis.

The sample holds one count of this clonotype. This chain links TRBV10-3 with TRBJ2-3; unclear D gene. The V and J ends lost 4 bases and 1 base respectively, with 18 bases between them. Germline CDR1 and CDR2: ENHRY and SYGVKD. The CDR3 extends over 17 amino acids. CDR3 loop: CAISGGAPTQGTDTQYF. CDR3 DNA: TGTGCCATCAGTGGCGGCGCTCCTACCCAGGGCACAGATACGCAGTATTTT.

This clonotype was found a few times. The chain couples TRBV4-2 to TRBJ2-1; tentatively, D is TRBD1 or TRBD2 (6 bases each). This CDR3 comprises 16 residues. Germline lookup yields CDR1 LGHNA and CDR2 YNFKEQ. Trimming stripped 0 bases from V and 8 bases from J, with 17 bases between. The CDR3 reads CASSQDREGGRYEQFF. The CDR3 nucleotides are TGTGCCAGCAGCCAAGATAGGGAAGGGGGGCGATATGAGCAGTTCTTC.

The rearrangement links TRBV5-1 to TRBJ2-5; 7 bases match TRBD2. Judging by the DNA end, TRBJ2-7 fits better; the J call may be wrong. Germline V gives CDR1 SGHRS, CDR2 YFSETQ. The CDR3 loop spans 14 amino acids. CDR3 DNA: TGCGCCAGCGGGACGGCGGGAGACTGGTACGAGCAGTACTTC. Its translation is CASGTAGDWYEQYF.

CDR3 sequence (DNA): TGTGCCAGCAGCCCCCCTCAGGGGGCGCATGAGCAGTTCTTC. It yields the protein CASSPPQGAHEQFF. V is TRBV7-9 and J is TRBJ2-1; 8 bases are a match to TRBD1. The CDR3 consists of 14 residues. CDR1 is SEHNR and CDR2 is FQNEAQ in the germline V gene (reference sequence). The junction had 8 bases not matched to a gene; V was cut back by 5 bases and J by 8 bases.

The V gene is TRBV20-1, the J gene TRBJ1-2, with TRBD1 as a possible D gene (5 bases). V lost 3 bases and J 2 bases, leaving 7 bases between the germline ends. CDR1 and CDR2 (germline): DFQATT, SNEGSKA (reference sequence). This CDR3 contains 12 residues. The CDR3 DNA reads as TGCAGTGCTAGCGACAGAAACTATGGCTACACCTTC. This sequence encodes CSASDRNYGYTF.

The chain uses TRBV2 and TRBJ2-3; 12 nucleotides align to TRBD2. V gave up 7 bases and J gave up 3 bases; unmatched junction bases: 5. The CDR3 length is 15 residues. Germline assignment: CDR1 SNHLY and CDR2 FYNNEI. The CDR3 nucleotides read TGTGCCAGCAAGTTGCTAGCGGGGGGGACAGATACGCAGTATTTT. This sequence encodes CASKLLAGGTDTQYF.

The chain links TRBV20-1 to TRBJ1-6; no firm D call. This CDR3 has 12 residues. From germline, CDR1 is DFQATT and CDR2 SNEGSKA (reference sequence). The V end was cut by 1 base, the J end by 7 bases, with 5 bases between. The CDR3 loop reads CSARVQNSPLHF. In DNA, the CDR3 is TGCAGTGCTAGAGTACAAAATTCACCCCTCCACTTT.

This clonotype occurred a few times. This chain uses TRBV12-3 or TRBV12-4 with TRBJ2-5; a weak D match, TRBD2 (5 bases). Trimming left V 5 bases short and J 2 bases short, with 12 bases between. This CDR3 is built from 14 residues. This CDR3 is CASSPGGLQETQYF. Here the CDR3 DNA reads TGTGCCAGCAGTCCAGGAGGCCTACAAGAGACCCAGTACTTC.

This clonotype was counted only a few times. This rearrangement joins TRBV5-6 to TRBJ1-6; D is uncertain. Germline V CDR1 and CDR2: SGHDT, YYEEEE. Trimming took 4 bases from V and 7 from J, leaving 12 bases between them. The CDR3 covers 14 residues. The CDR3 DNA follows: TGTGCCAGCAGCATCGGTAGGGAAAATTCACCCCTCCACTTT. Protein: CASSIGRENSPLHF. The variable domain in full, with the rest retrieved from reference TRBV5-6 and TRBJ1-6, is DAGVTQSPTHLIKTRGQQVTLRCSPKSGHDTVSWYQQALGQGPQFIFQYYEEEERQRGNFPDRFSGHQFPNYSSELNVNALLLGDSALYLCASSIGRENSPLHFGNGTRLTVT.

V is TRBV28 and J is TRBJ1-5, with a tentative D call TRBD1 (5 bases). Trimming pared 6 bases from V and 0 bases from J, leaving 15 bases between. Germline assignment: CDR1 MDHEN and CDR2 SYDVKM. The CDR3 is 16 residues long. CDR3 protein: CASRERTFYSNQPQHF. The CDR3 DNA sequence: TGTGCCAGCAGGGAAAGGACATTTTATAGCAATCAGCCCCAGCATTTT.

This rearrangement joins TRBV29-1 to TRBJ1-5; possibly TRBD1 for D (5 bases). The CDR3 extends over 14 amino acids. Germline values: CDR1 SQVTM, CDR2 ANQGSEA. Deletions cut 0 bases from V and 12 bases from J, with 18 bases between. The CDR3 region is CSVEDPGERGFQHF. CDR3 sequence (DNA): TGCAGCGTTGAAGACCCCGGGGAGAGGGGATTCCAGCATTTT.

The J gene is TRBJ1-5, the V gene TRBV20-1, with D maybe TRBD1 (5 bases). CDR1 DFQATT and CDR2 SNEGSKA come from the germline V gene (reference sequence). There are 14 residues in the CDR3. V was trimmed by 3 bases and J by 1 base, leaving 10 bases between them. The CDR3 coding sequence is TGCAGTGCTAGTCGGGGCGGCAGCAATCAGCCCCAGCATTTT. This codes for CSASRGGSNQPQHF.

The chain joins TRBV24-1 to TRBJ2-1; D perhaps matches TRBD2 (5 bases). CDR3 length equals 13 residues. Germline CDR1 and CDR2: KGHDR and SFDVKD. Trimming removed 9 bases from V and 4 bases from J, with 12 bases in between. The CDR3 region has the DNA TGTGCCACCTCTGCGAGGGATTACAATGAGCAGTTCTTC. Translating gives CATSARDYNEQFF.

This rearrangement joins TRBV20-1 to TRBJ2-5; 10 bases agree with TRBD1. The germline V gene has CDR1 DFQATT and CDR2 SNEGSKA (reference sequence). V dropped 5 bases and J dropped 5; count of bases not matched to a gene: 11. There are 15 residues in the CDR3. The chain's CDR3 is CSAGTGAGGLETQYF. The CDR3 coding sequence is TGCAGTGCTGGGACAGGGGCGGGGGGTCTGGAGACCCAGTACTTC.

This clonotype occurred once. CDR3 DNA: TGCGCCAGCAGCTCTCCACGCGGGGGGCCGACAGATACGCAGTATTTT. It is translated as CASSSPRGGPTDTQYF. The chain employs TRBV5-1 and TRBJ2-3, with 8 nucleotides matching TRBD2. Trimming cost V 3 bases and J 3 bases; bases outside gene matches: 9. CDR3 length equals 16 residues. Germline loops: CDR1 SGHRS, CDR2 YFSETQ.

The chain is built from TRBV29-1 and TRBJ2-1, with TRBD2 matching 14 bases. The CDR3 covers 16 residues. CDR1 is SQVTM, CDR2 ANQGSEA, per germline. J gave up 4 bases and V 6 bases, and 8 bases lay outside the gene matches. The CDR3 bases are TGCAGCGTCCTTAGACTAGCGGGAGGGCTGTACAATGAGCAGTTCTTC. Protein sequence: CSVLRLAGGLYNEQFF.

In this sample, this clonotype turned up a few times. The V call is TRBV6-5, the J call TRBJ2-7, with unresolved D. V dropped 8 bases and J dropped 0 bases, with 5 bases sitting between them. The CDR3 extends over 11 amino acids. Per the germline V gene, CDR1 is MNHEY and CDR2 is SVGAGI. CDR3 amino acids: CASGSSYEQYF. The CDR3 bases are TGTGCCAGCGGTAGCTCCTACGAGCAGTACTTC.

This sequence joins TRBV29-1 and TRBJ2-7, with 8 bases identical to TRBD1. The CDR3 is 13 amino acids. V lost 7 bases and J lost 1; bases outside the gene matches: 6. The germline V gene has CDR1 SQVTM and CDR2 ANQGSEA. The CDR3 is CSAQGEDSYEQYF. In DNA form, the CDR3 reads TGCAGCGCACAGGGGGAAGATTCCTACGAGCAGTACTTC.

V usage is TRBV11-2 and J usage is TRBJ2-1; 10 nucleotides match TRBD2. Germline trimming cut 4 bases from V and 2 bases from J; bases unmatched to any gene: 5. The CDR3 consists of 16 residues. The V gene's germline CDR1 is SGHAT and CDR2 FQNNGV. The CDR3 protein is CASSSLAGVAYNEQFF. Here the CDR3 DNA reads TGTGCCAGCAGCTCCCTAGCGGGAGTGGCCTACAATGAGCAGTTCTTC.

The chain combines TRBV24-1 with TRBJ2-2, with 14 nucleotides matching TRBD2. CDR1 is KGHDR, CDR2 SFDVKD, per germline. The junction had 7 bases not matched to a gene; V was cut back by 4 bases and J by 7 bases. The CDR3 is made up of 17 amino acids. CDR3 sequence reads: CATSDGTSGSRNGELFF. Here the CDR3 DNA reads TGTGCCACCAGTGACGGGACTAGCGGGAGTAGGAACGGGGAGCTGTTTTTT.

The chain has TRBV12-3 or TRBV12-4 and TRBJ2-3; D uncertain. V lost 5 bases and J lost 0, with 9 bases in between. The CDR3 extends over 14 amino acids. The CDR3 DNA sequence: TGTGCCAGCAGTACGACCCTGAGCACAGATACGCAGTATTTT. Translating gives CASSTTLSTDTQYF.

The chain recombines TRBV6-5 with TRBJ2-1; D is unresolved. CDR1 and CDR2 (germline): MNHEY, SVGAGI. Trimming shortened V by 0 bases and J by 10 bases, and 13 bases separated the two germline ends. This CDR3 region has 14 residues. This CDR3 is CASSYSIISEEQFF. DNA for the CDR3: TGTGCCAGCAGTTACTCGATAATATCTGAAGAGCAGTTCTTC.

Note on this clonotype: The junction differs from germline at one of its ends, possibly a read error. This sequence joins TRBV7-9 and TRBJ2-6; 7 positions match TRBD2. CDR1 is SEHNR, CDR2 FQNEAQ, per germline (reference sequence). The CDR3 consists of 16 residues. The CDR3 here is CTSSLWEGKGANVLTF. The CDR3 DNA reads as TGTACCAGCAGCTTATGGGAGGGGAAAGGGGCCAACGTCCTGACTTTC.

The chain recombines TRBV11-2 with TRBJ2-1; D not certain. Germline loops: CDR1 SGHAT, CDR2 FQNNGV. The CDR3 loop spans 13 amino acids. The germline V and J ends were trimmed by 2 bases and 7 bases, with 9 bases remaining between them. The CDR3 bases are TGTGCCAGCAGCTTAATCCCGACAAATGAGCAGTTCTTC. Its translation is CASSLIPTNEQFF.

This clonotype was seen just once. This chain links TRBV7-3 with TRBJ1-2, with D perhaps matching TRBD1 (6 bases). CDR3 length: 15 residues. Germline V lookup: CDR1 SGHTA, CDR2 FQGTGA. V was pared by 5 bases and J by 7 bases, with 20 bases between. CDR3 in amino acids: CASSPPPGVKAGYTF. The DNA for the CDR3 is TGTGCCAGCAGCCCACCCCCAGGGGTGAAGGCTGGCTACACCTTC.

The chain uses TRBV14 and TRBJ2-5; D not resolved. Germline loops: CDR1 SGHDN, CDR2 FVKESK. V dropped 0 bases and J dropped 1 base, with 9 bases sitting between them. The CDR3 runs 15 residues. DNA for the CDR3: TGTGCCAGCAGCCAAGACGCGCGGATCCAAGAGACCCAGTACTTC. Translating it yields CASSQDARIQETQYF.

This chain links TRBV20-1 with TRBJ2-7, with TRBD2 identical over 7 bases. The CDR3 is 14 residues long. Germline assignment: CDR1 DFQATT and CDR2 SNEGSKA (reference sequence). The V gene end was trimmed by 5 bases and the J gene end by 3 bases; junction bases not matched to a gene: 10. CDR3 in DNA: TGCAGTGCTGAATCTAGCGGCCCCCGCTACGAGCAGTACTTC. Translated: CSAESSGPRYEQYF.